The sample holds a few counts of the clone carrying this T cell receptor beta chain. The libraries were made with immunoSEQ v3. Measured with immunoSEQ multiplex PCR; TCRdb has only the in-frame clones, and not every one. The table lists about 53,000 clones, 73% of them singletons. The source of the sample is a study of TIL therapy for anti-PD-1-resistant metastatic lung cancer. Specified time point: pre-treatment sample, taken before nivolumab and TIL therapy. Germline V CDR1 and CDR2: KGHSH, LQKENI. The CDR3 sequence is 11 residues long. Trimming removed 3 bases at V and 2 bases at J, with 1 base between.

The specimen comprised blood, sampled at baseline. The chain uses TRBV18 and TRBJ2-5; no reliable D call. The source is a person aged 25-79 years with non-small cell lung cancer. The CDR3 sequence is CASSPQETQYF. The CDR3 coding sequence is TGTGCCAGCTCACCGCAAGAGACCCAGTACTTC.